The rows below give T cell receptor beta chains drawn from one sample of a study of T cells in Graves' hyperthyroidism and ophthalmopathy. Each CDR3 protein gets one entry after TCRdb re-called the multiplex PCR reads with MiXCR. The sample carries 250,000 to 400,000 distinct CDR3 sequences, 12% to 15% recorded once. Sequencing used blood. All receptors derive from a woman aged 40 to 50 with Graves' ophthalmopathy. The CDR3 runs from the conserved cysteine through the conserved F or W. A D gene is named only where the DNA matches it firmly. Size is omitted from some rows. Given values are once, few, many or a class for expanded clones.

clone size,D gene,V gene,J gene,CDR3 DNA,CDR3 protein
-,-,TRBV4-1,TRBJ1-5,TGCGCCAGCAGCCAAGTCGCAGGCTATCAGCCCCAGCATTTT,CASSQVAGYQPQHF
-,-,TRBV20-1,TRBJ2-3,TGCAGTGCTAGACCAGGTGCAGATACGCAGTATTTT,CSARPGADTQYF
-,-,TRBV5-4,TRBJ2-5,TGTGCCAGCAGCTTGACTAGTGGGCCGGAGACCCAGTACTTC,CASSLTSGPETQYF
many,TRBD2,TRBV12-3/TRBV12-4,TRBJ2-2,TGTGCCAGCAGTTTAGGGACTTGGCAGCGGGAGGTAACCGGGGAGCTGTTTTTT,CASSLGTWQREVTGELFF
many,-,TRBV7-8,TRBJ2-1,TGTGCCAGCAGCTTATCCTATGAGCAGTTCTTC,CASSLSYEQFF
many,-,TRBV2,TRBJ2-1,TGTGCCAGCGGAAAGGACAATGAGCAGTTCTTC,CASGKDNEQFF
few,TRBD2,TRBV19,TRBJ2-5,TGTGCCAGTAGTAATAGCGGGGGGGCCCGGGAGACCCAGTACTTC,CASSNSGGARETQYF
few,TRBD2,TRBV18,TRBJ2-1,TGTGCCAGCTCACCATCGGCGCTAGCGGCCTACAATGAGCAGTTCTTC,CASSPSALAAYNEQFF
few,TRBD1,TRBV20-1,TRBJ2-2,TGCAGTGCGGCAAACAGGGGAGCAGGCGGGGAGCTGTTTTTT,CSAANRGAGGELFF
many,-,TRBV11-2,TRBJ2-1,TGTGCCAGCAGACCAGACCAGCGCTCCTACAATGAGCAGTTCTTC,CASRPDQRSYNEQFF
-,-,TRBV11-3,TRBJ2-5,TGTGCCAGCAGCAAAAAGGGTAGACAAGAGACCCAGTACTTC,CASSKKGRQETQYF
many,-,TRBV20-1,TRBJ1-1,TGCAGTGCCCAAAGGCAGGGTAGGCCTGAAGCTTTCTTT,CSAQRQGRPEAFF
few,-,TRBV19,TRBJ2-1,TGTGCCAGTAGTATTGGGGTTGGGGGGTATGAGCAGTTCTTC,CASSIGVGGYEQFF
few,-,TRBV5-4,TRBJ2-1,TGTGCCAGCAGCTTGGAGAGGATTCGCTCCTACAATGAGCAGTTCTTC,CASSLERIRSYNEQFF
-,-,TRBV6-5,TRBJ1-1,TGTGCCAGCAGTTACCAGGGAAACACTAAAGCTTTCTTT,CASSYQGNTKAFF
-,-,TRBV30,TRBJ2-7,TGTCGCTTAAAGACGGCCTACGAGCAGTACTTC,CRLKTAYEQYF
few,-,TRBV20-1,TRBJ1-1,TGCAGTGCTAGGTCAGGGGAGGTCACTGAAACTTTCTTT,CSARSGEVTETFF
many,TRBD1,TRBV16,TRBJ1-2,TGTGCCAGCAGCCAATGGGTTAGGGGGCGAAAGTCCCATGGCTACACCTTC,CASSQWVRGRKSHGYTF
-,-,TRBV4-1,TRBJ2-7,TGCGCCAGCAGCCAAGGGGACACCACCTACGAGCAGTACTTC,CASSQGDTTYEQYF
-,TRBD2,TRBV20-1,TRBJ2-2,TGCAGTGCTAGAGATGGACCACTAGCGGGAGTGAACACCGGGGAGCTGTTTTTT,CSARDGPLAGVNTGELFF
-,-,TRBV19,TRBJ2-1,TGTGCCAGTAGTACCCACACCGCAGGGTATGAGCAGTTCTTC,CASSTHTAGYEQFF
many,-,TRBV5-1,TRBJ2-7,TGCGCCAGCAGACCCGGGCCCCTGGGGTACGAGCAGTACTTC,CASRPGPLGYEQYF
few,TRBD1,TRBV19,TRBJ1-2,TGTGCCAGCAGATCGGGACAGGCCGACTATGGCTACACCTTC,CASRSGQADYGYTF
-,TRBD2,TRBV2,TRBJ2-1,TGTGCCAGCAGTGAAGAGGCTAGCGGGAGGGCTAATGAGCAGTTCTTC,CASSEEASGRANEQFF
many,TRBD1,TRBV14,TRBJ1-2,TGTGCCAGCGGAATGGGACAGCACTATGGCTACACCTTC,CASGMGQHYGYTF
-,-,TRBV7-8,TRBJ2-7,TGTGCCAGCAGCTCGGATATCATATACGAGCAGTACTTC,CASSSDIIYEQYF
-,TRBD1,TRBV7-9,TRBJ2-6,TGTGCCAGCAGCCCGGGACAGGGGAGCTCTGGGGCCAACGTCCTGACTTTC,CASSPGQGSSGANVLTF
many,TRBD1,TRBV16,TRBJ1-4,TGTGCCAGCAGCCGACCCTCAGGGGGCGCCGGGGAAAAACTGTTTTTT,CASSRPSGGAGEKLFF
few,-,TRBV7-6,TRBJ2-2,TGTGCCAGCAAAAAGGGGGGGACTAACACCGGGGAGCTGTTTTTT,CASKKGGTNTGELFF
many,-,TRBV27,TRBJ1-3,TGTGCCAGCAGTCCCAGAGCCTCTGGAAACACCATATATTTT,CASSPRASGNTIYF
few,TRBD1,TRBV2,TRBJ2-7,TGTGCCAGCACCCTGGGACAGGGGAGTGGCGAGCAGTACTTC,CASTLGQGSGEQYF
-,TRBD2,TRBV4-1,TRBJ2-3,TGCGCCAGCAGCCAGCGAACTAGCGGGGCTAGCACAGATACGCAGTATTTT,CASSQRTSGASTDTQYF
many,TRBD1,TRBV19,TRBJ1-1,TGTGCCAGTAATCCGACAGGGGGCTTAATCACTGAAGCTTTCTTT,CASNPTGGLITEAFF
-,TRBD1,TRBV7-9,TRBJ2-7,TGTGCCAGCAGCTTTGGGACAGGGGATCGCGAGCAGTACTTC,CASSFGTGDREQYF
many,-,TRBV11-2,TRBJ2-4,TGTGCCAGCAGCTTGGACAGAAACATTCAGTACTTC,CASSLDRNIQYF
many,-,TRBV27,TRBJ2-7,TGTGCCAGCAGTTTATTATCGGGGGCGGCCTACGAGCAGTACTTC,CASSLLSGAAYEQYF
-,-,TRBV27,TRBJ2-1,TGTGCCAGCAGTCCTCGATTCCCCAAGGGAACCTACAATGAGCAGTTCTTC,CASSPRFPKGTYNEQFF